Below are 22 T cell receptor beta chains sequenced from a single sample in a study of cytomegalovirus exposure and HLA in healthy donors. Use of 60 Vbeta and 13 Jbeta primers characterized the PCR. Produced via immunoSEQ multiplex PCR; TCRdb's table is partial and in-frame only. Listed are 150,000 to 250,000 clones; roughly 0.7% falls within the top ten. The specimen sequenced was PBMCs. The receptors stem from a boy aged 5-17 years in good health and CMV-seronegative.

The chain recombines TRBV9 with TRBJ1-3; TRBD1 aligns across 7 bases. The CDR3 is made up of 16 amino acids. Looked up from germline, CDR1 is SGDLS and CDR2 is YYNGEE. Trimming took 3 bases from V and 4 from J; bases not matched to a gene: 10. Here the CDR3 reads CASSDGQEPTGNTIYF. The CDR3 DNA reads as TGTGCCAGCAGCGATGGACAGGAGCCCACCGGAAACACCATATATTTT.

This chain joins TRBV19 and TRBJ1-2; no reliable D call. V gave up 6 bases and J gave up 8 bases, with 16 bases separating them. Germline V gives CDR1 LNHDA, CDR2 SQIVND (reference sequence). The CDR3 totals 13 residues. CDR3 region: CASSPGREIGYTF. The CDR3 DNA follows: TGTGCCAGTAGCCCCGGAAGGGAGATCGGCTACACCTTC.

J is TRBJ2-7 and V is TRBV19; TRBD1 matches 8 bases. J was trimmed by 0 bases and V by 8 bases; bases with no gene match: 3. Germline-derived CDR1 and CDR2 are LNHDA and SQIVND (reference sequence). This CDR3 has 13 amino acids. CDR3: CASGQGYSYEQYF. The CDR3 DNA is TGTGCCAGTGGACAGGGATACTCCTACGAGCAGTACTTC.

The chain couples TRBV4-1 to TRBJ2-5; no clear D gene. The CDR3 contains 16 residues. CDR1 is MGHRA and CDR2 is YSYEKL in the germline V gene. Trimming took off 1 base at V and 1 base at J, with 13 bases between the two ends. In nucleotides, the CDR3 is TGCGCCAGCAGCCAAGCACGAGACTCATTCCAAGAGACCCAGTACTTC. Its translation is CASSQARDSFQETQYF.

The rearrangement links TRBV5-6 to TRBJ2-5, with 9 bases identical to TRBD1. Looked up from germline, CDR1 is SGHDT and CDR2 is YYEEEE. With V trimmed by 4 bases and J by 2 bases, 6 bases remained unmatched. This CDR3 region has 15 residues. DNA of the CDR3: TGTGCCAGCAGCAGGCTGGACAGGGGTCAAGAGACCCAGTACTTC. As protein: CASSRLDRGQETQYF.

This chain connects TRBV11-2 to TRBJ1-1; TRBD1 matches 7 bases. This CDR3 contains 13 residues. The ends lost 4 bases at V and 9 bases at J; junction bases unmatched: 8. CDR1 SGHAT and CDR2 FQNNGV come from the germline V gene. The CDR3 DNA is TGTGCCAGCAGCTCCCAGGGGGGTAAGAAAGCTTTCTTT. Translating gives CASSSQGGKKAFF.

This chain uses TRBV6-5 with TRBJ1-4; D is perhaps TRBD1 (6 bases). The CDR3 totals 14 residues. Germline lookup yields CDR1 MNHEY and CDR2 SVGAGI. V was shortened by 6 bases and J by 3 bases, with 11 bases between the two germline ends. For the CDR3, the DNA is TGTGCCAGCAGGGGGGCCGGCCCTAATGAAAAACTGTTTTTT. Residues: CASRGAGPNEKLFF.

This chain links TRBV6-5 with TRBJ2-7, with 8 bases identical to TRBD1. The CDR3 length is 15 residues. CDR1 and CDR2 from the germline V gene are MNHEY and SVGAGI. The V segment lost 5 bases and the J segment 1 base; nucleotides outside the gene matches: 7. The CDR3 region has the DNA TGTGCCAGCAGTCTGTACCAGGGGGCTTCCTACGAGCAGTACTTC. Its protein is CASSLYQGASYEQYF.

CDR3 DNA sequence: TGTGCCAGCAGCCCATCTACGGCAGGGGGCCATGGCTACACCTTC. This sequence encodes CASSPSTAGGHGYTF. The chain has TRBV7-9 and TRBJ1-2; 8 bases match TRBD1. V gave up 5 bases and J gave up 6 bases; unmatched junction bases: 11. The germline gives CDR1 SEHNR, CDR2 FQNEAQ (reference sequence). The CDR3 is 15 residues long.

This sequence joins TRBV5-1 and TRBJ1-4; TRBD1 agrees at 10 bases. Per the germline V gene, CDR1 is SGHRS and CDR2 is YFSETQ. This CDR3 is 15 amino acids long. The ends lost 0 bases at V and 8 bases at J; junction bases unmatched: 4. CDR3 DNA: TGCGCCAGCAGCTTGGCCGGACAGGGGGGAGAAAAACTGTTTTTT. Protein sequence: CASSLAGQGGEKLFF.

Regarding this clone: Other DNA sequences within the sample encode an identical CDR3. The chain has TRBV7-9 and TRBJ1-1; the D is unclear. Germline-derived CDR1 and CDR2 are SEHNR and FQNEAQ (reference sequence). Deletions cut 1 base from V and 1 base from J, with 4 bases between. The length of the CDR3 is 13 residues. CDR3 amino acids: CASSLVQNTEAFF. The CDR3, as DNA: TGTGCCAGCAGCTTAGTACAGAACACTGAAGCTTTCTTT. The full variable domain, rest sourced from reference TRBV7-9 and TRBJ1-1, is DTGVSQNPRHKITKRGQNVTFRCDPISEHNRLYWYRQTLGQGPEFLTYFQNEAQLEKSRLLSDRFSAERPKGSFSTLEIQRTEQGDSAMYLCASSLVQNTEAFFGQGTRLTVV.

This sequence joins TRBV6-1 and TRBJ1-2; 8 bases are a match to TRBD1. V trimming: 3 bases; J trimming: 6 bases; junction bases outside the gene matches: 6. The CDR3 is 14 amino acids. Germline V gene sequence: CDR1 MNHNS, CDR2 SASEGT. The DNA of the CDR3 is TGTGCCAGCAGTGAGGGCAGGGGGCGGGATGGCTACACCTTC. Its protein is CASSEGRGRDGYTF.

The chain combines TRBV19 with TRBJ1-6; TRBD1 matches at 7 bases. Germline V gene data show CDR1 as LNHDA and CDR2 as SQIVND (reference sequence). Germline trimming cut 10 bases from V and 7 bases from J; bases unmatched to any gene: 7. The CDR3 runs 13 residues. The CDR3 region is CATRQGGNSPLHF. CDR3 DNA: TGTGCCACCCGACAGGGAGGCAATTCACCCCTCCACTTT.

The chain employs TRBV18 and TRBJ1-4; the match to TRBD1 covers 8 bases. The length of the CDR3 is 16 residues. Unmatched junction bases numbered 11, after V lost 3 bases and J lost 8 bases. Germline V lookup: CDR1 KGHSH, CDR2 LQKENI. This chain's CDR3 is CASSPDRAGIGEKLFF. CDR3 coding DNA: TGTGCCAGCTCACCGGACAGGGCCGGGATAGGGGAAAAACTGTTTTTT. Variable domain in full (rest from reference TRBV18 and TRBJ1-4): NAGVMQNPRHLVRRRGQEARLRCSPMKGHSHVYWYRQLPEEGLKFMVYLQKENIIDESGMPKERFSAEFPKEGPSILRIQQVVRGDSAAYFCASSPDRAGIGEKLFFGSGTQLSVL.

This chain links TRBV10-1 with TRBJ2-7; 9 nucleotides match TRBD1. CDR1 is WNHNN and CDR2 is SYGVQD in the germline V gene (reference sequence). Trimming cost V 2 bases and J 3 bases; bases outside gene matches: 5. This CDR3 is 15 amino acids long. The CDR3 DNA reads as TGCGCCAGCAGTGAGGGGTGGGGACAGGGCTACGAGCAGTACTTC. Translated, it gives CASSEGWGQGYEQYF.

As to this clone: The junction departs from the called germline gene at one end, perhaps through a read error. In DNA form, the CDR3 reads TGTGCCAACAGTGAGTCGGCATACGAGCAGTACTTC. Translating it yields CANSESAYEQYF. The rearrangement joins TRBV10-3 to TRBJ2-7; D remains ambiguous. This CDR3 has 12 residues. CDR1 and CDR2 from the germline V gene are ENHRY and SYGVKD.

This sequence joins TRBV6-1 and TRBJ2-5; TRBD1 aligns across 7 bases. This CDR3 is 20 amino acids long. Germline trimming cut 4 bases from V and 5 bases from J; bases unmatched to any gene: 25. Germline lookup yields CDR1 MNHNS and CDR2 SASEGT. The CDR3 sequence is CASSGAWDEPRGPELETQYF. DNA for the CDR3: TGTGCCAGCAGTGGGGCTTGGGACGAACCGAGGGGGCCGGAGTTGGAGACCCAGTACTTC.

The V call is TRBV5-8, the J call TRBJ1-1; D gene unclear. CDR1 SGHTS and CDR2 YDEGEE come from the germline V gene. The CDR3 has 13 residues. The V end lost 6 bases, the J end lost 1 base, and 10 bases lay between the germline ends. CDR3 region: CASNPSRNTEAFF. The DNA of the CDR3 is TGTGCCAGCAACCCTAGCCGGAACACTGAAGCTTTCTTT.

The gene calls are TRBV13 and TRBJ2-7; TRBD2 is a possible D gene (5 bases). Germline V gene sequence: CDR1 PRHDT, CDR2 FYEKMQ (reference sequence). The V gene lost 5 bases and the J gene lost 0 bases, with 14 bases spanning the gap. This CDR3 has 15 amino acids. CDR3 amino acids: CASSPEGKSSYEQYF. The CDR3 DNA reads as TGTGCCAGCAGCCCAGAGGGAAAAAGCTCCTACGAGCAGTACTTC.

This chain joins TRBV9 and TRBJ2-2; D may be TRBD2 (6 bases). Germline CDR1 reads SGDLS; CDR2 reads YYNGEE. This CDR3 comprises 17 residues. V gave up 3 bases and J gave up 4 bases, with 19 bases separating them. In DNA form, the CDR3 reads TGTGCCAGCAGCGCCCCCGGGACTCAATGGGGCACCGGGGAGCTGTTTTTT. Translation gives CASSAPGTQWGTGELFF. Complete variable domain (other parts from reference TRBV9 and TRBJ2-2): DSGVTQTPKHLITATGQRVTLRCSPRSGDLSVYWYQQSLDQGLQFLIQYYNGEERAKGNILERFSAQQFPDLHSELNLSSLELGDSALYFCASSAPGTQWGTGELFFGEGSRLTVL.

A note on this clone: Other DNA variants within this sample encode the same CDR3. The genes are TRBV19 and TRBJ1-1; 7 bases map to TRBD1. The CDR3 contains 12 residues. CDR1 and CDR2 from the germline V gene are LNHDA and SQIVND (reference sequence). The ends lost 5 bases at V and 5 bases at J; junction bases unmatched: 2. CDR3 coding DNA: TGTGCCAGTAGTTTCAGGGGGACTGAAGCTTTCTTT. Protein: CASSFRGTEAFF.

The chain carries TRBV13 and TRBJ2-3; 10 nucleotides align to TRBD2. V trimming: 7 bases; J trimming: 2 bases; junction bases outside the gene matches: 6. CDR1 and CDR2 from the germline V gene are PRHDT and FYEKMQ (reference sequence). This CDR3 region has 15 residues. Here the CDR3 reads CASNERGGYTDTQYF. As DNA, the CDR3 is TGTGCCAGCAACGAGCGGGGGGGTTACACAGATACGCAGTATTTT. The full variable domain, in which reference TRBV13 and TRBJ2-3 provide the parts outside the CDR3, is AAGVIQSPRHLIKEKRETATLKCYPIPRHDTVYWYQQGPGQDPQFLISFYEKMQSDKGSIPDRFSAQQFSDYHSELNMSSLELGDSALYFCASNERGGYTDTQYFGPGTRLTVL.